These 20 T cell receptor beta chains originate from one sample sequenced in a study of shared clonotypes between healthy human individuals. The protocol was immunoSEQ multiplex PCR, while the TCRdb copy is restricted to in-frame clones and leaves out a portion. This sample carries some 2,000,000 clones, nearly 97% of them seen once, and the ten largest clones take 0.13%. Sequenced sample: naive CD4+ T cells sorted from blood. Noted subset: CD45RA+ positively selected. Receptors were obtained from a man younger than 35 in good health.

The chain carries TRBV6-1 and TRBJ2-7; D is undetermined. The CDR3 is 13 residues long. Germline V gene data show CDR1 as MNHNS and CDR2 as SASEGT. V shed 8 bases and J shed 4 bases, with 15 bases lying between them. CDR3 bases: TGTGCCAGCGGCAGATACGGGCCTTACGAGCAGTACTTC. It translates to CASGRYGPYEQYF.

The rearrangement joins TRBV5-6 to TRBJ1-1; D ambiguous. The CDR3 totals 16 residues. Germline CDR1 and CDR2: SGHDT and YYEEEE. Trimming cost V 0 bases and J 0 bases, with 12 bases left between them. For the CDR3, the DNA is TGTGCCAGCAGCTTGGGCAGACGCCTTTTGAACACTGAAGCTTTCTTT. Amino acid sequence: CASSLGRRLLNTEAFF. Full variable domain (outside the CDR3, taken from reference TRBV5-6 and TRBJ1-1): DAGVTQSPTHLIKTRGQQVTLRCSPKSGHDTVSWYQQALGQGPQFIFQYYEEEERQRGNFPDRFSGHQFPNYSSELNVNALLLGDSALYLCASSLGRRLLNTEAFFGQGTRLTVV.

This chain uses TRBV19 with TRBJ1-1, with 9 nucleotides matching TRBD1. The germline V gene encodes CDR1 LNHDA and CDR2 SQIVND (reference sequence). The CDR3 is 16 amino acids. The J segment lost 9 bases and the V segment lost 9 bases, leaving 20 bases of the junction unmatched. CDR3 protein: CASIRTGGGTGTKAFF. CDR3 nucleotide sequence: TGTGCCAGCATAAGGACCGGCGGAGGGACAGGGACGAAAGCTTTCTTT.

The chain recombines TRBV4-1 with TRBJ2-1; unclear D gene. Trimming left V 1 base short and J 0 bases short, with 28 bases between. Germline CDR1 is MGHRA and CDR2 is YSYEKL. The CDR3 is 22 residues long. This chain's CDR3 is CASSQGLVLGRIQPSSYNEQFF. As DNA, the CDR3 is TGCGCCAGCAGCCAAGGCCTTGTATTGGGCCGAATCCAACCGAGCTCCTACAATGAGCAGTTCTTC.

The V and J genes are TRBV7-2 and TRBJ2-4; 9 nucleotides agree with TRBD2. Per germline, CDR1 SGHTA and CDR2 FQGNSA. The CDR3 sequence is 16 residues long. The junction had 8 bases not matched to a gene; V was cut back by 5 bases and J by 3 bases. DNA of the CDR3: TGTGCCAGCAGCCCGGGACTAGCCCACGACAAAAACATTCAGTACTTC. Its translation is CASSPGLAHDKNIQYF.

The count of this clone is one. The V gene is TRBV10-3, the J gene TRBJ2-2, with 8 bases that match TRBD2. With V trimmed by 4 bases and J by 7 bases, 8 bases remained unmatched. The CDR3 is 15 residues long. Germline V lookup: CDR1 ENHRY, CDR2 SYGVKD. The CDR3 protein is CAISAGREAVGELFF. DNA for the CDR3: TGTGCCATCAGTGCGGGGCGGGAGGCGGTCGGGGAGCTGTTTTTT.

The rearrangement uses TRBV7-9 and TRBJ2-1; TRBD1 matches at 7 bases. Germline V gene lookup returns CDR1 SEHNR and CDR2 FQNEAQ (reference sequence). With V trimmed by 5 bases and J by 6 bases, 7 bases remained unmatched. This CDR3 comprises 14 residues. For the CDR3, the DNA is TGTGCCAGCAGCCTGGGACAGATAGCCAATGAGCAGTTCTTC. Protein sequence: CASSLGQIANEQFF.

Notes on this clone: Other DNA sequences in the sample encode the same CDR3. This sequence joins TRBV7-2 and TRBJ2-7; 12 nucleotides match TRBD2. Trimming removed 5 bases from V and 1 base from J; junction bases left unmatched: 3. Germline V gene data show CDR1 as SGHTA and CDR2 as FQGNSA. This CDR3 contains 15 residues. CDR3 residues: CASSPGLAGSYEQYF. The CDR3 region has the DNA TGTGCCAGCAGCCCCGGACTAGCGGGGTCCTACGAGCAGTACTTC.

Concerning this clone itself: Other DNA sequences from this sample encode an identical CDR3 as well. The V gene is TRBV5-4, the J gene TRBJ1-1, with D unclear. The length of the CDR3 is 14 residues. Trimming took 0 bases from V and 2 from J, leaving 8 bases between them. Germline CDR1 is SGHNT and CDR2 is YYREEE (reference sequence). The CDR3 DNA reads as TGTGCCAGCAGCTTGGAGCAGGTAAACACTGAAGCTTTCTTT. The encoded protein is CASSLEQVNTEAFF.

A remark on this clone: This same CDR3 is encoded by further DNA sequences in the sample. The V gene is TRBV19, the J gene TRBJ1-4; D is unresolved. The V gene lost 3 bases and the J gene lost 0 bases, with 5 bases spanning the gap. CDR3 size: 14 residues. Germline assignment: CDR1 LNHDA and CDR2 SQIVND (reference sequence). CDR3 amino acids: CASSMTATNEKLFF. In DNA, the CDR3 is TGTGCCAGTAGTATGACCGCAACTAATGAAAAACTGTTTTTT.

The gene calls are TRBV18 and TRBJ2-1; no definite D call. There are 13 residues in the CDR3. The V end was cut by 4 bases, the J end by 9 bases, with 13 bases between. From germline, CDR1 is KGHSH and CDR2 LQKENI. The CDR3 region has the DNA TGTGCCAGCTCACGACGAGACTTTGGTGAGCAGTTCTTC. It encodes CASSRRDFGEQFF.

Turning to this clone: The sample has other DNA sequences that encode this CDR3 too. J is TRBJ2-5 and V is TRBV5-1; D ambiguous. In germline, CDR1 is SGHRS, CDR2 YFSETQ. This CDR3 is built from 15 residues. Trimming left V 0 bases short and J 2 bases short, with 11 bases between. CDR3 protein: CASSLALSVQETQYF. As DNA, the CDR3 is TGCGCCAGCAGCTTGGCCTTGTCTGTTCAAGAGACCCAGTACTTC.

This chain links TRBV7-9 with TRBJ2-2; no firm D call. This CDR3 spans 12 amino acids. Germline assignment: CDR1 SEHNR and CDR2 FQNEAQ (reference sequence). Trimming left V 3 bases short and J 5 bases short, with 4 bases between. CDR3 in DNA: TGTGCCAGCAGCTTGAAAACCGGGGAGCTGTTTTTT. This translates into CASSLKTGELFF.

This clone was observed a single time. The genes are TRBV2 and TRBJ2-7; maybe TRBD1 (5 bases). The CDR3 is made up of 14 amino acids. Trimming removed 5 bases from V and 0 bases from J, with 11 bases in between. Looked up from germline, CDR1 is SNHLY and CDR2 is FYNNEI. The CDR3, as DNA: TGTGCCAGCAGTTACGACAGTAGCTCCTACGAGCAGTACTTC. As protein: CASSYDSSSYEQYF.

The rearrangement uses TRBV6-6 and TRBJ2-7; TRBD1 agrees at 8 bases. Germline V gene lookup returns CDR1 MNHNY and CDR2 SVGAGI (reference sequence). CDR3 length: 13 amino acids. J gave up 3 bases and V 6 bases, and 4 bases lay outside the gene matches. The CDR3 region is CASSRGQGYEQYF. As DNA, the CDR3 is TGTGCCAGCAGCCGCGGACAGGGCTACGAGCAGTACTTC.

This chain joins TRBV10-3 and TRBJ1-1, with D tentatively TRBD1 (6 bases). Trimming stripped 10 bases from V and 1 base from J, with 13 bases between. Germline loops: CDR1 ENHRY, CDR2 SYGVKD. The CDR3 spans 13 residues. CDR3 residues: CATTWTENTEAFF. The CDR3 DNA sequence: TGTGCCACCACATGGACAGAGAACACTGAAGCTTTCTTT.

Details on this clone: Different DNA sequences within this sample yield the same CDR3. J is TRBJ1-4 and V is TRBV7-9; possible D gene TRBD1, 6 bases. The ends were cut back, 6 bases at V and 0 bases at J, with 11 bases in the middle. CDR1 is SEHNR, CDR2 FQNEAQ, per germline (reference sequence). The CDR3 is made up of 15 amino acids. The DNA for the CDR3 is TGTGCCAGCAGTCTACAGGGTGCAACTAATGAAAAACTGTTTTTT. Residues: CASSLQGATNEKLFF.

Remarks on this clone: The sample contains more than one DNA sequence encoding this CDR3. V gene TRBV6-1 combines with J gene TRBJ2-3; 9 bases align to TRBD1. Germline V gene lookup returns CDR1 MNHNS and CDR2 SASEGT. After removal of 6 bases from V and 2 bases from J, the junction contained 6 bases not matched to a gene. The CDR3 runs to 15 residues. CDR3 sequence: CASREQGASTDTQYF. The CDR3, as DNA: TGTGCCAGCAGGGAACAGGGGGCCTCCACAGATACGCAGTATTTT.

V is TRBV6-6 and J is TRBJ2-7; a weak D match, TRBD2 (6 bases). V shed 2 bases and J shed 3 bases, with 11 bases lying between them. Germline CDR1 MNHNY, CDR2 SVGAGI (reference sequence). This CDR3 spans 14 amino acids. The CDR3, as DNA: TGTGCCAGCAGTTACGGGGGGACGGACTACGAGCAGTACTTC. This translates into CASSYGGTDYEQYF.

The V call is TRBV7-9, the J call TRBJ2-7; D is uncertain. The CDR3 sequence is 13 residues long. The ends were cut back, 7 bases at V and 2 bases at J, with 12 bases in the middle. CDR1 SEHNR and CDR2 FQNEAQ come from the germline V gene (reference sequence). CDR3 region: CASTPERTYEQYF. The CDR3 DNA reads TGTGCCAGCACCCCTGAGCGCACCTACGAGCAGTACTTC.